This T cell receptor (beta chain) originates from a study of a mutant IDH1 vaccine in newly diagnosed glioma. To note about this clone: Its target is unknown.

The V segment lost 2 bases and the J segment 0 bases; nucleotides outside the gene matches: 3. Germline V gene sequence: CDR1 SEHNR, CDR2 FQNEAQ (reference sequence). The CDR3 is made up of 15 amino acids. Profiling relied on immunoSEQ multiplex PCR, and the TCRdb table lists in-frame clones only, not all of them. The sample carries approximately 60,000 clones, over 70% recorded once. The sample's time point: week 23, last vaccination. Topical imiquimod accompanied each vaccine dose, which consisted of 300 ug of mutant IDH1 20-mer peptide. The receptor's source is a man aged 40-55 years with glioma. The rearrangement joins TRBV7-9 to TRBJ1-2; TRBD1 matches at 7 bases. Here the sequenced sample was PBMCs, taken from a glioma patient whose treatment included an IDH1 peptide vaccine. CDR3 sequence: CASSLLQGTNYGYTF. CDR3 nucleotides: TGTGCCAGCAGCTTACTACAGGGGACTAACTATGGCTACACCTTC.